Sequencing of this T cell receptor beta chain was carried out in a study of CD8+ T cells in alopecia areata. Documented treatment: oral pan-JAK inhibitor, 5-10 mg twice daily. RNA was isolated and reverse transcribed to cDNA, the sequencing template. Assay: immunoSEQ multiplex PCR; the TCRdb copy retains only in-frame clones and omits some. The sample gives about 100,000 clones, around 60% of which show up once; about a sixth is in the top ten. Study-level findings and limits: A large proportion of expanded lesional clones were detected persisting in scalp and blood during tofacitinib.

The V end lost 1 base, the J end lost 6 bases, and 16 bases lay between the germline ends. There are 15 residues in the CDR3. Germline-derived CDR1 and CDR2 are SEHNR and FQNEAQ (reference sequence). Turning to this clone: What it recognizes is unknown.

The chain recombines TRBV7-9 with TRBJ2-7, with D unclear. This material consisted of CD8+ T cells sorted from blood, taken at approximately week 60, from a patient treated with tofacitinib. The sequence derives from a human donor with alopecia areata. The CDR3 DNA sequence: TGTGCCAGCAGCTTAGAGGGCAGGCCTTCGGGCGAGCAGTACTTC. Encoded protein: CASSLEGRPSGEQYF.